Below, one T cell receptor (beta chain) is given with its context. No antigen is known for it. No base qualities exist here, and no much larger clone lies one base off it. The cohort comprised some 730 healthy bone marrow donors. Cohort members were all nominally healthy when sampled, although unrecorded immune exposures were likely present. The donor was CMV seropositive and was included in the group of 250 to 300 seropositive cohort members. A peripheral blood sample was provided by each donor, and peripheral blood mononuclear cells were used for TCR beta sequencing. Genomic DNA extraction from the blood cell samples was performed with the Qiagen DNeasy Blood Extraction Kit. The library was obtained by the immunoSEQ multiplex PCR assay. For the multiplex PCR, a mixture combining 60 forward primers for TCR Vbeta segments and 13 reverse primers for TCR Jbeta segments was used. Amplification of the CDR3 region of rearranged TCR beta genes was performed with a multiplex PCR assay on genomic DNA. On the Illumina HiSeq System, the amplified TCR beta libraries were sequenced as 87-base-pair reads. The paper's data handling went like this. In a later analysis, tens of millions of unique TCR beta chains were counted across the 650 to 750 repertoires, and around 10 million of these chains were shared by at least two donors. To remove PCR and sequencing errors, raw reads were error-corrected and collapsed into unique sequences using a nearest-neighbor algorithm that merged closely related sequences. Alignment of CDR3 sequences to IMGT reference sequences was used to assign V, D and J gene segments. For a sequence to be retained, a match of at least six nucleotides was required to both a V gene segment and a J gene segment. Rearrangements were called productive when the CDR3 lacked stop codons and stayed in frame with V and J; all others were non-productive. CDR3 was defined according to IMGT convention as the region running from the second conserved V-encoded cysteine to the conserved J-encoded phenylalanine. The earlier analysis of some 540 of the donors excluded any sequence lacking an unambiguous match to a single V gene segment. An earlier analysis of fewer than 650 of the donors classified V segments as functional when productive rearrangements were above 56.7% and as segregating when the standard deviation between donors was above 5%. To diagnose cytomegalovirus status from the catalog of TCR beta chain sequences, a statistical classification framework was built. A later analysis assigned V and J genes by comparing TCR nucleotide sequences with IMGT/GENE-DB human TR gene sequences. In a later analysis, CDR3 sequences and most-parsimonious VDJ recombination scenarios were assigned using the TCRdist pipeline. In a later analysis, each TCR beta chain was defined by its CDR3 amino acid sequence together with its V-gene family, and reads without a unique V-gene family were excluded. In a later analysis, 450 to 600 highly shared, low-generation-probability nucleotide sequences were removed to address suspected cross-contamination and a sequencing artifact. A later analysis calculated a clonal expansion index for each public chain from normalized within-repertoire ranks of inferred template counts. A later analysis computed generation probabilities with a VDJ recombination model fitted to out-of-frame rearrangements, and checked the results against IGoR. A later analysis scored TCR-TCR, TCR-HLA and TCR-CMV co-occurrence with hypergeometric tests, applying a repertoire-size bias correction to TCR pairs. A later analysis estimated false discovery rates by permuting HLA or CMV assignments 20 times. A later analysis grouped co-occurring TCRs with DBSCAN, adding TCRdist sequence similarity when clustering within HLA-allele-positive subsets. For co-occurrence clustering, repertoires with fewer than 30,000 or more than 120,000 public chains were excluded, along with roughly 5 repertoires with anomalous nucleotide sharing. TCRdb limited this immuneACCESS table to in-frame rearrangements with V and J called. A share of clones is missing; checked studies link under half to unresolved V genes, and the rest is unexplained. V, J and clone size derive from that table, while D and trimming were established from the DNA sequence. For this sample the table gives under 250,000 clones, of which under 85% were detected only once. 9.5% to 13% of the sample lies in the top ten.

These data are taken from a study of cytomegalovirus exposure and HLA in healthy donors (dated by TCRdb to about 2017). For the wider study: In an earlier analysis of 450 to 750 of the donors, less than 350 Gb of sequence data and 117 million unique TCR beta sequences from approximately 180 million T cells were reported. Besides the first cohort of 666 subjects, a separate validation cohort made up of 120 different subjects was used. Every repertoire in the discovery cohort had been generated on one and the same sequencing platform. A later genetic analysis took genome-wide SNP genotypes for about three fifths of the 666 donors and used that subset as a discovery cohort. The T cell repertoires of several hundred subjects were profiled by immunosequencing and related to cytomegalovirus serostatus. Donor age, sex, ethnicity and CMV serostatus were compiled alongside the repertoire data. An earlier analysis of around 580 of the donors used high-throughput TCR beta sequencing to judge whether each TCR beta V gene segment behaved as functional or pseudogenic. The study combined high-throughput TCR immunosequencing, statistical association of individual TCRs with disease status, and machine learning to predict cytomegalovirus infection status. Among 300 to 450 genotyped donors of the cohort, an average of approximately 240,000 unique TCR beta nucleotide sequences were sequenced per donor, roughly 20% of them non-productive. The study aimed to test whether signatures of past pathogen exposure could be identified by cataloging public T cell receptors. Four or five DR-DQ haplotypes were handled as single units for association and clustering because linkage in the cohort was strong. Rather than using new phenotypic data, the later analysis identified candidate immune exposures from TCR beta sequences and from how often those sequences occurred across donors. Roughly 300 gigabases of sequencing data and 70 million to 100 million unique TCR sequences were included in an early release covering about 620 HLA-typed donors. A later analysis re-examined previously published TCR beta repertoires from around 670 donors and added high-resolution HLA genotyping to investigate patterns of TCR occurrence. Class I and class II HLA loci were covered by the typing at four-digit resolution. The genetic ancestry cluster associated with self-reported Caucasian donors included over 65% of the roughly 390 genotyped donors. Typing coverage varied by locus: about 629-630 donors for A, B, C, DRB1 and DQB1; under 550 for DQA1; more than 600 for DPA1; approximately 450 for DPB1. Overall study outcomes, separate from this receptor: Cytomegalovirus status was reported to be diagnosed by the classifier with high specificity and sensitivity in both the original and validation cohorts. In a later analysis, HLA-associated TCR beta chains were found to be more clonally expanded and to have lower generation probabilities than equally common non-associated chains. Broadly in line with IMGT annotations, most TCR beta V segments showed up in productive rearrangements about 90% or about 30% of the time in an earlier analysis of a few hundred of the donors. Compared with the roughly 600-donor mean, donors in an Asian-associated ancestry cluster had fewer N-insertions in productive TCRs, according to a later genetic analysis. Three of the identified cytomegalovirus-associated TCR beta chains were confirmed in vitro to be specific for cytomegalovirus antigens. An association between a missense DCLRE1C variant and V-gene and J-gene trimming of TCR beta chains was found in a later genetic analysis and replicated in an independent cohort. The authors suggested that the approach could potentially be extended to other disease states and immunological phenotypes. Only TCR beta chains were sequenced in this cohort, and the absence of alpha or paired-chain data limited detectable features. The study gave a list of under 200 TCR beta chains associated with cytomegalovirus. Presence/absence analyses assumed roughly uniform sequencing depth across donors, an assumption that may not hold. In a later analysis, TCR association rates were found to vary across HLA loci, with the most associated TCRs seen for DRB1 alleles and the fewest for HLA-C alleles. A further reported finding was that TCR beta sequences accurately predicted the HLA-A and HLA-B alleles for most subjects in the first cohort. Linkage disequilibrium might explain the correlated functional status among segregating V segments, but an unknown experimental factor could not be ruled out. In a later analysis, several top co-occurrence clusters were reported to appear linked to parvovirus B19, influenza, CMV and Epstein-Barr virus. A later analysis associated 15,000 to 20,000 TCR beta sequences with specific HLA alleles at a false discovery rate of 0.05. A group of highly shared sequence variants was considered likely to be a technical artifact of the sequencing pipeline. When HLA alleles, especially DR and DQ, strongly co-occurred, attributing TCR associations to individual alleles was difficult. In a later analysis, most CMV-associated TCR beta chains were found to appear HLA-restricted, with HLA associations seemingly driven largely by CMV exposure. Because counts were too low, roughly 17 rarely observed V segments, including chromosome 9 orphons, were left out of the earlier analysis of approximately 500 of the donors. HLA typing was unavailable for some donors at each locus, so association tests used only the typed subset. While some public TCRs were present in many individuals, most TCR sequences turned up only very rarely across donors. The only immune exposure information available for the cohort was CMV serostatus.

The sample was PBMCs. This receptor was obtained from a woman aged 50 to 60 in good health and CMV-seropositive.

The CDR3 in this case is CASSFYGETQYF. The nucleotide sequence is TGTGCCAGCAGCTTTTACGGGGAGACCCAGTACTTC. The V gene is TRBV7-2 and the J gene is TRBJ2-5, with an unclear D gene assignment. Its CDR3 holds 12 amino acids, cysteine through phenylalanine. Only the CDR3 DNA is retained, 36 bases long and in frame from the first base. CDR1 SGHTA and CDR2 FQGNSA were looked up in the germline V gene. Trimming removed 3 bases from V and 5 bases from J, leaving 7 bases between the germline ends.